This note documents a single TCR beta chain sequence. Its cognate antigen is unknown. CDR3 size: 15 residues. V lost 5 bases, J lost 4 bases, and 17 bases lay in between. Germline CDR1 is SGHTA and CDR2 is FQGNSA. This entry belongs to a study of cytomegalovirus exposure and HLA in healthy donors. Findings and caveats of the study: It was around 160 TCR beta chains that were listed as cytomegalovirus-associated.

The PCR employed 60 Vbeta primers together with 13 Jbeta primers. TCRdb's copy holds only in-frame clones and misses some; the assay was immunoSEQ multiplex PCR. In the table there are fewer than 200,000 clones, around 80% of which are singletons. Sequencing was performed on PBMCs. This receptor was taken from a male donor in good health and CMV-seronegative. The rearrangement uses TRBV7-2 and TRBJ1-1, with no clear D. CDR3 region: CASSLQAGTGTEAFF. CDR3 in DNA: TGTGCCAGCAGCCTACAAGCAGGCACCGGCACTGAAGCTTTCTTT.